One sample yielded the 3 T cell receptor beta chains listed below, sequenced in a study of cytomegalovirus exposure and HLA in healthy donors. The primer mix had 60 Vbeta and 13 Jbeta primers. The data were produced by immunoSEQ multiplex PCR, yet TCRdb's version contains in-frame clones alone and is incomplete. The repertoire includes around 150,000 clones, approximately 78% of them detected once, and 3% to 3.5% sits in the top ten. Sequenced input: PBMCs. These receptors originate from a woman aged 40 to 50 in good health and CMV-seronegative.

The chain links TRBV5-1 to TRBJ1-4; 7 bases agree with TRBD1. This CDR3 region has 15 residues. CDR1 SGHRS and CDR2 YFSETQ come from the germline V gene. V was clipped by 3 bases and J by 4 bases; unmatched bases: 6. The CDR3 nucleotides are TGCGCCAGCAGCTGGATGGGACAGTTTAATGAAAAACTGTTTTTT. Translating it yields CASSWMGQFNEKLFF.

With respect to this clone: Different DNA sequences within this sample yield the same CDR3. The chain uses TRBV5-1 and TRBJ2-1; the match to TRBD2 covers 10 bases. The CDR3 runs to 15 residues. Germline V lookup: CDR1 SGHRS, CDR2 YFSETQ. V was clipped by 4 bases and J by 4 bases; unmatched bases: 5. This CDR3 reads CASSQTSGAYNEQFF. DNA of the CDR3: TGCGCCAGCAGCCAAACTAGCGGGGCTTACAATGAGCAGTTCTTC.

This clone appeared a few times. The rearrangement joins TRBV28 to TRBJ1-1, with 7 bases that match TRBD1. The CDR3 loop spans 16 amino acids. Germline CDR1 and CDR2: MDHEN and SYDVKM. The J segment lost 1 base and the V segment lost 5 bases, leaving 10 bases of the junction unmatched. The CDR3: CASSTRQGSENTEAFF. DNA for the CDR3: TGTGCCAGCAGTACCCGACAGGGTTCCGAGAACACTGAAGCTTTCTTT.